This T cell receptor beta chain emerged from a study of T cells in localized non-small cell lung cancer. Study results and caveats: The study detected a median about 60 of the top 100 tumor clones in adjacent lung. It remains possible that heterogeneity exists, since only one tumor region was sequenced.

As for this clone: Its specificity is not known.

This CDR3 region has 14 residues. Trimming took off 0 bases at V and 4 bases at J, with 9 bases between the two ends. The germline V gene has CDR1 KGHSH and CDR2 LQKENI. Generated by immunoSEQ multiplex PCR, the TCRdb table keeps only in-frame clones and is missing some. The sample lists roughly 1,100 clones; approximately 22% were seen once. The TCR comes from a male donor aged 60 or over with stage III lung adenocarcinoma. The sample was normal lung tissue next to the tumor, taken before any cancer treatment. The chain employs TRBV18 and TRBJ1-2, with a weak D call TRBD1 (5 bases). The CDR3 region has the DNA TGTGCCAGCTCACCACCGGTGGGACTCTATGGCTACACCTTC. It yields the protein CASSPPVGLYGYTF.